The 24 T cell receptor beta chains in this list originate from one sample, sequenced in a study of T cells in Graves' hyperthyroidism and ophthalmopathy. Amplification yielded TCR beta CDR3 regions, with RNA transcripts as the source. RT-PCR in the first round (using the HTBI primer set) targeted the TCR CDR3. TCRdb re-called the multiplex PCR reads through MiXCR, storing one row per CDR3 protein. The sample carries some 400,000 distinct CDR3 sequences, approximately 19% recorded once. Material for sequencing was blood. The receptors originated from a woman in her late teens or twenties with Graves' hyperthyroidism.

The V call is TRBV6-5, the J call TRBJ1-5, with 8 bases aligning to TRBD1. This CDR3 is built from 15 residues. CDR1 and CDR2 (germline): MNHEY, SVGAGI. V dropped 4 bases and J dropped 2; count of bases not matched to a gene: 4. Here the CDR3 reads CASSWTGSGNQPQHF. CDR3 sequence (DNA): TGTGCCAGCAGTTGGACAGGGTCGGGCAATCAGCCCCAGCATTTT.

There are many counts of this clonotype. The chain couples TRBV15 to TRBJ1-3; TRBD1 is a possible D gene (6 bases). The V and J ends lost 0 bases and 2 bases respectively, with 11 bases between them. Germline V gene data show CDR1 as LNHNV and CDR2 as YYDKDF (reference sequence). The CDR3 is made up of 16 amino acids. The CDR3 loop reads CATSRDVAGAGNTIYF. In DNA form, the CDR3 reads TGTGCCACCAGCAGAGATGTTGCAGGGGCTGGAAACACCATATATTTT.

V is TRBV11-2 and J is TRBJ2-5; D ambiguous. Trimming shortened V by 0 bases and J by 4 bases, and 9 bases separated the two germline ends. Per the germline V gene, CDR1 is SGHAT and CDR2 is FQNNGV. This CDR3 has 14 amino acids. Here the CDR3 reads CASSLEFVGETQYF. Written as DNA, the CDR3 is TGTGCCAGCAGCTTAGAATTTGTTGGAGAGACCCAGTACTTC.

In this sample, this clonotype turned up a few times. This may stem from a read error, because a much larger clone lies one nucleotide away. CDR3 sequence reads: CASSSLRLAGGPYEQYF. The CDR3 region has the DNA TGTGCCAGCAGTTCCCTAAGACTAGCGGGGGGCCCCTACGAGCAGTACTTC. This sequence joins TRBV6-2 or TRBV6-3 and TRBJ2-7; 13 bases line up with TRBD2. J lost 2 bases, V lost 4 bases, and 8 bases had no gene match. Germline CDR1 MNHEY, CDR2 SVGEGT. The CDR3 covers 17 residues.

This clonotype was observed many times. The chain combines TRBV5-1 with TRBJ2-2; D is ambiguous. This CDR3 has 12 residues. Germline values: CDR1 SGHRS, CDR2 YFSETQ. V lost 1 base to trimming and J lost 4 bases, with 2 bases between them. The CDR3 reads CASSLFTGELFF. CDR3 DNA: TGCGCCAGCAGCTTGTTCACCGGGGAGCTGTTTTTT.

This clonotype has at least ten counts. The CDR3 bases are TGTGCCAGCAGTTTAAAGGGGGCGCGTAATTCACCCCTCCACTTT. The encoded protein is CASSLKGARNSPLHF. The chain employs TRBV27 and TRBJ1-6; 7 bases fit TRBD1. The germline CDR1 and CDR2 sequences are MNHEY and SMNVEV (reference sequence). CDR3 length equals 15 residues. The V and J ends lost 2 bases and 6 bases, in that order; junction bases with no gene match: 4.

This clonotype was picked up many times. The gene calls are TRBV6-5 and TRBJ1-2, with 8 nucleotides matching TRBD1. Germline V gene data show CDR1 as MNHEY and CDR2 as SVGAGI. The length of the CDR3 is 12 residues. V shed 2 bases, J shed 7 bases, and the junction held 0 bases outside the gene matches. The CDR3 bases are TGTGCCAGCAGTTACGACAGGGGTGGCTACACCTTC. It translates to CASSYDRGGYTF.

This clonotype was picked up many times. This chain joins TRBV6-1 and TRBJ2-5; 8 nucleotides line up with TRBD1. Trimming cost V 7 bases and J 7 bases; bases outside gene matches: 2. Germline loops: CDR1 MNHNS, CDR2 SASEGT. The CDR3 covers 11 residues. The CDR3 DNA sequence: TGTGCCAGCACCACAGGGGGGACCCAGTACTTC. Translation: CASTTGGTQYF.

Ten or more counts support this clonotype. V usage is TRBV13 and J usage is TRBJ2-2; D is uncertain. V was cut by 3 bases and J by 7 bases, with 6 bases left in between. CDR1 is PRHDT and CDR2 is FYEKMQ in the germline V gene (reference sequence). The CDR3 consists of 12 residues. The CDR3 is CASSLNIGELFF. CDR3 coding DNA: TGTGCCAGCAGCTTGAATATCGGGGAGCTGTTTTTT.

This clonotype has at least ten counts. The DNA for the CDR3 is TGTGCCAGCAGTGAACAGGGGAGCTATGGCTACACCTTC. It yields the protein CASSEQGSYGYTF. The chain couples TRBV6-1 to TRBJ1-2, with D possibly TRBD1 on 6 matching bases. V was pared by 2 bases and J by 4 bases, with 8 bases between. This CDR3 has 13 amino acids. Per the germline V gene, CDR1 is MNHNS and CDR2 is SASEGT.

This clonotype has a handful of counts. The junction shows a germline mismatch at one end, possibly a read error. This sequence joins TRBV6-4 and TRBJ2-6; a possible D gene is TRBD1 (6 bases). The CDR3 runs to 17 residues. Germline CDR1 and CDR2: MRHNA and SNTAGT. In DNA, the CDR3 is TGTGCCAGCAGTAACTCTCCCCAGGGGTCGTGGGCCAACGTCCTGACTTTC. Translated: CASSNSPQGSWANVLTF.

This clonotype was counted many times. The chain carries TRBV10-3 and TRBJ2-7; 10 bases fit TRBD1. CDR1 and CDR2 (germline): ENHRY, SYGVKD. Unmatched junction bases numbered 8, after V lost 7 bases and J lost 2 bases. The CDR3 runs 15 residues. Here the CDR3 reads CAITGTGDAPYEQYF. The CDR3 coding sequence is TGTGCCATCACCGGGACAGGGGATGCTCCCTACGAGCAGTACTTC.

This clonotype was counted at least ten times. DNA of the CDR3: TGCGCCAGCTTCCGCGGGTCCACAGCGGGTCGAGAGACCCAGTACTTC. It yields the protein CASFRGSTAGRETQYF. The V gene is TRBV5-1, the J gene TRBJ2-5; maybe TRBD2 (6 bases). The V end was cut by 7 bases, the J end by 4 bases, with 23 bases between. There are 16 residues in the CDR3. Germline CDR1 is SGHRS and CDR2 is YFSETQ.

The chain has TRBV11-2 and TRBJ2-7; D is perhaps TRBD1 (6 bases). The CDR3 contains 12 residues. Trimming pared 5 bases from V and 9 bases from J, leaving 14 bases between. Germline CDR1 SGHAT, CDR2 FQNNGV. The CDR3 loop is CASSHLTGPQYF. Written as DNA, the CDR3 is TGTGCCAGCAGCCACCTGACAGGCCCGCAGTACTTC.

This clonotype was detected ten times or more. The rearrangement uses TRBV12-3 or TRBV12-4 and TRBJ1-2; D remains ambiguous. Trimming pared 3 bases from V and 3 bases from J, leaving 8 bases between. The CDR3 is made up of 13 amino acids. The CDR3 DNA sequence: TGTGCCAGCAGTTTGTCTGGGGACTATGGCTACACCTTC. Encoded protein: CASSLSGDYGYTF.

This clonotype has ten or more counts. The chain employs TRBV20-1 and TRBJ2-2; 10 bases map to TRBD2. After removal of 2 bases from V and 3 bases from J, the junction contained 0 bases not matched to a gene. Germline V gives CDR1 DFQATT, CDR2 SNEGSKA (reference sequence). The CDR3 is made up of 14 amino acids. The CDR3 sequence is CSARLAGDTGELFF. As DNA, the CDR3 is TGCAGTGCTAGACTAGCGGGAGACACCGGGGAGCTGTTTTTT.

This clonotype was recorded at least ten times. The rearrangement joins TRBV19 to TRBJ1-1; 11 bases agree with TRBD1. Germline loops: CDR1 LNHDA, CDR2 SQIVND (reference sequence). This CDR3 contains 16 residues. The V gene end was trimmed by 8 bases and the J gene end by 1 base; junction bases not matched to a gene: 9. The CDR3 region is CASQTRTGGENTEAFF. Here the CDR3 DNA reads TGTGCCAGTCAGACACGGACAGGGGGCGAGAACACTGAAGCTTTCTTT. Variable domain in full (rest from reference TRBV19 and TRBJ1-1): DGGITQSPKYLFRKEGQNVTLSCEQNLNHDAMYWYRQDPGQGLRLIYYSQIVNDFQKGDIAEGYSVSREKKESFPLTVTSAQKNPTAFYLCASQTRTGGENTEAFFGQGTRLTVV.

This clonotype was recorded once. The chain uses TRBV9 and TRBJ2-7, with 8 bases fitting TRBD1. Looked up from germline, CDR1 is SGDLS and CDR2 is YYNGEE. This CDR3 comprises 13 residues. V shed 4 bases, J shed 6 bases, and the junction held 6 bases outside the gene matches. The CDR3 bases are TGTGCCAGCAGCAACCCCGGACAGGGCGAGCAGTACTTC. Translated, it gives CASSNPGQGEQYF.

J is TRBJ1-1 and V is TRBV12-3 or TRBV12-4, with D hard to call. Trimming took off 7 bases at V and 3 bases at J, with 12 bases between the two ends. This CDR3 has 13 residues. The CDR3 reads CASKQRADTEAFF. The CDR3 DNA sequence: TGTGCCAGCAAGCAGCGGGCCGACACTGAAGCTTTCTTT.

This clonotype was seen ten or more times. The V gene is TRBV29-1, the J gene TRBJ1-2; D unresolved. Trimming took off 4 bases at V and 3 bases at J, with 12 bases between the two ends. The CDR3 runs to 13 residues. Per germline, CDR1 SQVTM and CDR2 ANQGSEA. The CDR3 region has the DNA TGCAGCGTTGCTGGAGGGATCGACTATGGCTACACCTTC. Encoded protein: CSVAGGIDYGYTF. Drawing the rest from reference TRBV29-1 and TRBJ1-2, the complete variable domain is SAVISQKPSRDICQRGTSLTIQCQVDSQVTMMFWYRQQPGQSLTLIATANQGSEATYESGFVIDKFPISRPNLTFSTLTVSNMSPEDSSIYLCSVAGGIDYGYTFGSGTRLTVV.

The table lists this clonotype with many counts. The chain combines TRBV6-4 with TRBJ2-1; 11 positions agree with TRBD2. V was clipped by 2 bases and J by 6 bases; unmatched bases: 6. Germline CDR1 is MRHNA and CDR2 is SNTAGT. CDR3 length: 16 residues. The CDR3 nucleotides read TGTGCCAGCAGTGACGGACCGGGACTAGCGGCCAATGAGCAGTTCTTC. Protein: CASSDGPGLAANEQFF.

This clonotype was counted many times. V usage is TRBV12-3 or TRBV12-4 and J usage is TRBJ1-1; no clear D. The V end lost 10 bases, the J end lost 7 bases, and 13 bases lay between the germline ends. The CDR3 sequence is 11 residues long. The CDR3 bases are TGTGCCATTTTGAGGCGGGGTGAAGCTTTCTTT. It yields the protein CAILRRGEAFF.

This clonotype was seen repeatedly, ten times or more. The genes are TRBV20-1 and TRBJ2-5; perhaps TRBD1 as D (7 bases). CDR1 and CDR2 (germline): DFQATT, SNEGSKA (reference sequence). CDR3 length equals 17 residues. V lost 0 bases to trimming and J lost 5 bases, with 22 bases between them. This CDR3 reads CSARDPGGNRGGETQYF. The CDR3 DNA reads TGCAGTGCTAGAGATCCCGGGGGTAACAGGGGCGGGGAGACCCAGTACTTC.

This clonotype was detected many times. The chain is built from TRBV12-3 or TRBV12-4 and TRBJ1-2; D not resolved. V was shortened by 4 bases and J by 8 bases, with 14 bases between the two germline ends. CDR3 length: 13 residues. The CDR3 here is CASSSDLLGGYTF. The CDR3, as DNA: TGTGCCAGCAGTTCCGACCTTCTAGGGGGCTACACCTTC.